This T cell receptor (beta chain) was identified during a study of T-cell reconstitution after alpha-beta-depleted transplantation in children. General study findings and limits: The origin of alpha-beta T cells about two months after transplant was reportedly several hundred expanded graft clones. Once a year had passed after transplant, T-cell counts and diversity came mostly from newly produced T cells.

During its preparation, the TCRbeta library received unique molecular identifiers. TCRdb reprocessed the PCR reads with MiXCR, giving one entry per CDR3 protein. The profile shows 150,000 to 250,000 distinct CDR3 sequences, roughly 6.3% of them singletons. Germline V gene lookup returns CDR1 SQVTM and CDR2 ANQGSEA. V dropped 0 bases and J dropped 0 bases, with 9 bases sitting between them. The CDR3 is made up of 14 amino acids. This clonotype was observed many times. Its antigen is still unknown. The TCR comes from a girl in the first two years of life with combined immunodeficiency, due to receive a stem cell transplant. The chain carries TRBV29-1 and TRBJ2-7; either TRBD1 or TRBD2 may fit D (5 bases each). Specimen: PBMCs, collected before TCRalphabeta/CD19-depleted stem cell transplant. The CDR3 DNA sequence: TGCAGCGTTGAAGATAGCGACAGCTCCTACGAGCAGTACTTC. This encodes CSVEDSDSSYEQYF.